Below are 31 T cell receptor beta chains sequenced from a single sample in a study of early T cells in non-severe SARS-CoV-2 infection. MiXCR was run by TCRdb on the 5' RACE reads, yielding one entry per CDR3 protein. The sample gives some 67,000 distinct CDR3 sequences, about 12% of which show up once; approximately 5% is in the top ten. Sequenced: whole blood. These receptors were taken from an adult who was a healthcare worker with PCR-confirmed SARS-CoV-2 infection or an uninfected control (not recorded which).

This clonotype occurred a few times. The chain combines TRBV7-2 with TRBJ1-2, with 7 bases aligning to TRBD1. The CDR3 sequence is 12 residues long. With 4 bases clipped from V and 4 bases from J, the junction kept 0 bases outside the gene matches. CDR1 is SGHTA, CDR2 FQGNSA, per germline. This CDR3 reads CASSSGGYGYTF. The CDR3 DNA reads as TGTGCCAGCAGCTCAGGGGGCTATGGCTACACCTTC.

This clonotype was detected many times. The V and J genes are TRBV19 and TRBJ2-4; TRBD2 might be the D (5 bases). With 6 bases removed from V and 0 bases from J, the gap between germline ends came to 18 bases. CDR3 size: 17 residues. Germline V gene lookup returns CDR1 LNHDA and CDR2 SQIVND (reference sequence). CDR3 protein: CASSLWGDVLAKNIQYF. The CDR3 nucleotides read TGTGCCAGTAGCCTGTGGGGAGACGTCCTAGCCAAAAACATTCAGTACTTC.

This clonotype was picked up many times. The chain recombines TRBV20-1 with TRBJ2-7, with 11 positions matching TRBD2. The CDR3 has 13 amino acids. Unmatched junction bases numbered 3, after V lost 6 bases and J lost 2 bases. Per germline, CDR1 DFQATT and CDR2 SNEGSKA (reference sequence). The CDR3 DNA reads as TGCAGTGCCGGGACTAGCGGAACCTACGAGCAGTACTTC. It specifies CSAGTSGTYEQYF.

The chain employs TRBV5-8 and TRBJ1-6, with a weak D call TRBD1 (6 bases). Germline CDR1 is SGHTS and CDR2 is YDEGEE. The V end lost 10 bases, the J end lost 7 bases, and 18 bases lay between the germline ends. This CDR3 spans 14 amino acids. CDR3 nucleotide sequence: TGTGCCTTTACTCGGGGGCAAGGGAATTCACCCCTCCACTTT. Translation: CAFTRGQGNSPLHF.

This chain joins TRBV20-1 and TRBJ2-2; perhaps TRBD1 as D (6 bases). There are 14 residues in the CDR3. The germline V gene encodes CDR1 DFQATT and CDR2 SNEGSKA (reference sequence). V lost 0 bases, J lost 7 bases, and 12 bases lay in between. The DNA of the CDR3 is TGCAGTGCTAGAGATAGCAGGGGATTCGGGGAGCTGTTTTTT. Its protein product is CSARDSRGFGELFF.

This clonotype was recorded at least ten times. CDR3 in amino acids: CASSGQIATNEKLFF. CDR3 nucleotides: TGTGCCAGCAGTGGTCAGATTGCAACTAATGAAAAACTGTTTTTT. V usage is TRBV7-2 and J usage is TRBJ1-4; no firm D call. Trimming removed 6 bases at V and 0 bases at J, with 11 bases between. The CDR3 sequence is 15 residues long. Germline CDR1 and CDR2: SGHTA and FQGNSA.

In its sample, this clonotype was seen many times. The chain recombines TRBV11-2 with TRBJ2-1; D is unresolved. This CDR3 has 13 amino acids. Germline lookup yields CDR1 SGHAT and CDR2 FQNNGV. The germline V and J ends were trimmed by 4 bases and 7 bases, with 11 bases remaining between them. The CDR3 DNA reads as TGTGCCAGCAGCTGGGCCGGTGGGAATGAGCAGTTCTTC. Encoded protein: CASSWAGGNEQFF.

There are many counts of this clonotype. V is TRBV9 and J is TRBJ1-4, with D possibly matching TRBD1 (6 bases). Germline assignment: CDR1 SGDLS and CDR2 YYNGEE. Trimming stripped 3 bases from V and 7 bases from J, with 19 bases between. The length of the CDR3 is 16 residues. This CDR3 reads CASSAQLTGEGEKLFF. CDR3 bases: TGTGCCAGCAGCGCCCAACTGACAGGCGAAGGTGAAAAACTGTTTTTT.

This clonotype was observed many times. The V call is TRBV11-2, the J call TRBJ2-1; possible D gene TRBD2, 5 bases. The germline V gene has CDR1 SGHAT and CDR2 FQNNGV. The CDR3 runs 13 residues. Between the trimmed V and J ends, which lost 5 bases and 5 bases, there was a span of 10 bases. In DNA, the CDR3 is TGTGCCAGCAGCAAGACGGGGAACAATGAGCAGTTCTTC. Protein sequence: CASSKTGNNEQFF.

The chain links TRBV2 to TRBJ2-7, with TRBD2 identical over 9 bases. The germline V gene encodes CDR1 SNHLY and CDR2 FYNNEI. The CDR3 is made up of 14 amino acids. The V segment lost 7 bases and the J segment 5 bases; nucleotides outside the gene matches: 9. This CDR3 is CASTRGGETDEQYF. CDR3 DNA: TGTGCCAGCACGCGGGGGGGAGAAACGGACGAGCAGTACTTC.

This clonotype was seen many times. This chain uses TRBV6-1 with TRBJ2-1; 7 nucleotides align to TRBD1. This CDR3 is 13 amino acids long. In germline, CDR1 is MNHNS, CDR2 SASEGT. V was clipped by 4 bases and J by 9 bases; unmatched bases: 6. CDR3 residues: CASSVTQGTEQFF. DNA for the CDR3: TGTGCCAGCAGTGTCACACAGGGGACTGAGCAGTTCTTC.

This clonotype has more than one count but fewer than ten. The CDR3 sequence: CAGDRTGLNTEAFF. CDR3 coding DNA: TGTGCTGGGGACCGGACAGGGCTGAACACTGAAGCTTTCTTT. The rearrangement uses TRBV12-5 and TRBJ1-1, with 8 nucleotides matching TRBD1. V dropped 11 bases and J dropped 0; count of bases not matched to a gene: 8. The CDR3 is made up of 14 amino acids. Germline CDR1 is LGHNT and CDR2 is FRNRAP.

The chain is built from TRBV18 and TRBJ2-1; 9 nucleotides match TRBD1. The CDR3 totals 14 residues. Germline-derived CDR1 and CDR2 are KGHSH and LQKENI. Trimming at V came to 3 bases and at J to 12 bases, leaving 9 bases not matched to a gene. The CDR3 region has the DNA TGTGCCAGCTCACCCGGACAGGGGTTTGGGTCGCAGTTCTTC. It is translated as CASSPGQGFGSQFF.

The V gene is TRBV6-2 or TRBV6-3, the J gene TRBJ2-2, with D perhaps assigned TRBD1 or TRBD2 (5 bases each). The CDR3 spans 13 residues. The V and J ends lost 7 bases and 4 bases respectively, with 10 bases between them. Germline V lookup: CDR1 MNHEY, CDR2 SVGEGT. The CDR3 region is CASIRDATGELFF. The CDR3 DNA reads as TGTGCCAGCATCCGGGACGCCACCGGGGAGCTGTTTTTT.

This clonotype has a count of ten or more. The chain joins TRBV6-2 or TRBV6-3 to TRBJ2-2, with D tentatively TRBD2 (6 bases). The V end lost 7 bases, the J end lost 5 bases, and 8 bases lay between the germline ends. The CDR3 totals 12 residues. Germline CDR1 and CDR2: MNHEY and SVGEGT. DNA of the CDR3: TGTGCCAGCAATGCGGGGACCGGGGAGCTGTTTTTT. Amino acids: CASNAGTGELFF.

This clonotype was seen repeatedly, ten times or more. The gene calls are TRBV20-1 and TRBJ2-2; a weak D match, TRBD1 (6 bases). Trimming took 0 bases from V and 4 from J, leaving 9 bases between them. Germline V gives CDR1 DFQATT, CDR2 SNEGSKA (reference sequence). CDR3 length equals 14 residues. Written as DNA, the CDR3 is TGCAGTGCTAGAGAGGTCAGGGGCACCGGGGAGCTGTTTTTT. It encodes CSAREVRGTGELFF.

This clonotype was found many times. The chain couples TRBV2 to TRBJ2-3; weak D call: TRBD1 (6 bases). There are 14 residues in the CDR3. Trimming removed 6 bases at V and 2 bases at J, with 12 bases between. CDR1 is SNHLY, CDR2 FYNNEI, per germline. This CDR3 is CASRRQDPTDTQYF. The CDR3 nucleotides are TGTGCCAGCAGAAGACAGGACCCCACAGATACGCAGTATTTT.

The V and J genes are TRBV5-4 and TRBJ1-1; possibly TRBD1 for D (5 bases). There are 14 residues in the CDR3. V lost 1 base and J lost 6, with 13 bases in between. CDR1 SGHNT and CDR2 YYREEE come from the germline V gene (reference sequence). CDR3 in DNA: TGTGCCAGCAGCTTGCAGGGTATGTGGGCTGAAGCTTTCTTT. It is translated as CASSLQGMWAEAFF.

As to this clonotype: This may arise from a read error, as a much more abundant clone is one base away. The gene calls are TRBV9 and TRBJ2-3; 10 bases line up with TRBD1. The CDR3 runs 16 residues. J lost 5 bases, V lost 2 bases, and 8 bases had no gene match. Germline V gene lookup returns CDR1 SGDLS and CDR2 YYNGEE. The CDR3 sequence: CASSVQPGQGKDTQYF. The CDR3 DNA reads as TGTGCCAGCAGCGTTCAACCGGGACAGGGGAAAGATACGCAGTATTTT.

This clonotype came up many times. The chain uses TRBV7-3 and TRBJ1-1; D is ambiguous. The CDR3 has 15 amino acids. Trimming pared 0 bases from V and 5 bases from J, leaving 13 bases between. Germline loops: CDR1 SGHTA, CDR2 FQGTGA. The DNA of the CDR3 is TGTGCCAGCAGCTTAACTCCAGGAATGGGTACTGAAGCTTTCTTT. Amino acid sequence: CASSLTPGMGTEAFF.

The rearrangement joins TRBV5-1 to TRBJ2-7; no clear D gene. This CDR3 contains 14 residues. The V gene lost 0 bases and the J gene lost 2 bases, with 9 bases spanning the gap. From germline, CDR1 is SGHRS and CDR2 YFSETQ. The CDR3 is CASSLVVGTYEQYF. The CDR3, as DNA: TGCGCCAGCAGCTTGGTCGTAGGGACCTACGAGCAGTACTTC.

The chain links TRBV2 to TRBJ2-1, with 9 bases lining up with TRBD1. The CDR3 has 15 amino acids. Trimming took 6 bases from V and 0 from J; bases not matched to a gene: 3. CDR1 is SNHLY, CDR2 FYNNEI, per germline. The CDR3 sequence is CASRGQGYSYNEQFF. CDR3 nucleotides: TGTGCCAGCAGGGGACAGGGTTACTCCTACAATGAGCAGTTCTTC.

This clonotype was counted between two and nine times. V and J are TRBV29-1 and TRBJ1-1, with a tentative D call TRBD1 (6 bases). V was pared by 2 bases and J by 4 bases, with 11 bases between. In germline, CDR1 is SQVTM, CDR2 ANQGSEA. The CDR3 covers 13 residues. The CDR3 spells CSVERGGGTEAFF. As DNA, the CDR3 is TGCAGCGTTGAAAGGGGGGGCGGCACTGAAGCTTTCTTT. The entire variable domain, with the rest obtained from reference TRBV29-1 and TRBJ1-1, is as follows: SAVISQKPSRDICQRGTSLTIQCQVDSQVTMMFWYRQQPGQSLTLIATANQGSEATYESGFVIDKFPISRPNLTFSTLTVSNMSPEDSSIYLCSVERGGGTEAFFGQGTRLTVV.

The V gene is TRBV7-2, the J gene TRBJ1-2, with D hard to call. Deletions cut 5 bases from V and 3 bases from J, with 7 bases between. Germline V gene data show CDR1 as SGHTA and CDR2 as FQGNSA. There are 12 residues in the CDR3. This CDR3 is CASSLPYYGYTF. The CDR3 DNA is TGTGCCAGCAGCCTGCCTTACTATGGCTACACCTTC.

V usage is TRBV20-1 and J usage is TRBJ2-1; 9 bases agree with TRBD2. After removal of 3 bases from V and 0 bases from J, the junction contained 9 bases not matched to a gene. The CDR3 contains 17 residues. CDR1 DFQATT and CDR2 SNEGSKA come from the germline V gene (reference sequence). The CDR3 DNA is TGCAGTGCTAGGACAGAAGCTAGCGGGGTCTCCTACAATGAGCAGTTCTTC. Protein product: CSARTEASGVSYNEQFF.

The rearrangement links TRBV20-1 to TRBJ2-1; possible D gene TRBD2, 5 bases. Germline values: CDR1 DFQATT, CDR2 SNEGSKA (reference sequence). The V end lost 2 bases, the J end lost 0 bases, and 8 bases lay between the germline ends. The CDR3 runs 14 residues. CDR3 residues: CSARHGISYNEQFF. The CDR3 nucleotides are TGCAGTGCTAGACACGGGATCTCCTACAATGAGCAGTTCTTC.

CDR3 residues: CALSKQGEADIQYF. In DNA form, the CDR3 reads TGCGCTCTCAGCAAACAGGGGGAGGCGGACATTCAGTACTTC. The chain recombines TRBV5-1 with TRBJ2-4; 8 nucleotides agree with TRBD1. CDR1 is SGHRS and CDR2 is YFSETQ in the germline V gene. The CDR3 has 14 amino acids.

This clonotype has ten or more counts. The chain recombines TRBV7-2 with TRBJ1-1; 9 bases agree with TRBD1. The V gene's germline CDR1 is SGHTA and CDR2 FQGNSA. Trimming removed 5 bases from V and 7 bases from J; junction bases left unmatched: 8. This CDR3 region has 14 residues. The CDR3 loop is CASSLTGGRIEAFF. The CDR3, as DNA: TGTGCCAGCAGCCTAACAGGGGGCCGGATTGAAGCTTTCTTT.

In its sample, this clonotype was seen a few times. The J gene is TRBJ1-1, the V gene TRBV21-1; the table calls TRBD1, which could not be checked here. TRBV21-1 is designated a pseudogene. The CDR3 loop spans 15 amino acids. The CDR3 DNA reads TGTGCCAGCAGCTCGCCTGACCGCGCCACCACTGAAGCTTTCTTT. Its protein product is CASSSPDRATTEAFF.

This chain links TRBV18 with TRBJ1-2; maybe TRBD1 (5 bases). This CDR3 is built from 16 residues. Trimming took off 0 bases at V and 6 bases at J, with 17 bases between the two ends. CDR1 is KGHSH, CDR2 LQKENI, per germline. DNA of the CDR3: TGTGCCAGCTCACCACCGAGTGAAGGGGTACCGCATGGCTACACCTTC. Translated: CASSPPSEGVPHGYTF.

The table lists this clonotype with many counts. The chain combines TRBV20-1 with TRBJ1-5; D possibly corresponds to TRBD1 (6 bases). The V gene lost 5 bases and the J gene lost 1 base, with 12 bases spanning the gap. The germline CDR1 and CDR2 sequences are DFQATT and SNEGSKA (reference sequence). The CDR3 has 14 residues. Written as DNA, the CDR3 is TGCAGTGCTCCTAGGGGGGCCAGCAATCAGCCCCAGCATTTT. It specifies CSAPRGASNQPQHF.